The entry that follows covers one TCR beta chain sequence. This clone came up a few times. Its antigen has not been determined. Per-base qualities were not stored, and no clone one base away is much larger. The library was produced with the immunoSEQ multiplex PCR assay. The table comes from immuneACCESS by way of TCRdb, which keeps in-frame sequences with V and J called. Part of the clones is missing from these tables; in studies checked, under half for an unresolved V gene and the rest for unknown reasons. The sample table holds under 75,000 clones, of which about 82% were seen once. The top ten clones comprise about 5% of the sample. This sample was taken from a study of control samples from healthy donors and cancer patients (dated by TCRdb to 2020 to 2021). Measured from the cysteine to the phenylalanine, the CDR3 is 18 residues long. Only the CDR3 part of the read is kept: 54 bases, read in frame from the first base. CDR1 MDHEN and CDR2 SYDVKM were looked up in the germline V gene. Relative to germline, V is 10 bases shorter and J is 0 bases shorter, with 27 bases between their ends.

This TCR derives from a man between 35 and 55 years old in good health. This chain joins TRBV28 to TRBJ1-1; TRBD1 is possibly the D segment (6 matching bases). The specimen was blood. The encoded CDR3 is CATLGATTGGPMNTEAFF. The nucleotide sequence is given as TGTGCCACCCTCGGGGCTACGACAGGAGGCCCCATGAACACTGAAGCTTTCTTT.